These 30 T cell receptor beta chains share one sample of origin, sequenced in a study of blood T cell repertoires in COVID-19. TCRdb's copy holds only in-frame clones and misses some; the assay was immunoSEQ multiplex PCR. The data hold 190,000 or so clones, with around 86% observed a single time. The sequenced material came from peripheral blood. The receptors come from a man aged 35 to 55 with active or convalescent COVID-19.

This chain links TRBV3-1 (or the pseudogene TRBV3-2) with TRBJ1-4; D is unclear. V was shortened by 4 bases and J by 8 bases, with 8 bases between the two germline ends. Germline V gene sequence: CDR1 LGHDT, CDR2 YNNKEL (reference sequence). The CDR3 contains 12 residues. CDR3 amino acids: CASSLGLEKLFF. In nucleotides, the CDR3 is TGTGCCAGCAGCCTCGGTTTAGAAAAACTGTTTTTT.

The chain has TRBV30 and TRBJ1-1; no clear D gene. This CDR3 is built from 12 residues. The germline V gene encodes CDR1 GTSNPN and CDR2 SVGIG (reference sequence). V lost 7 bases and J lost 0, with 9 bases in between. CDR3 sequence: CASDPVNTEAFF. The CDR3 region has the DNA TGTGCCTCCGATCCGGTGAACACTGAAGCTTTCTTT.

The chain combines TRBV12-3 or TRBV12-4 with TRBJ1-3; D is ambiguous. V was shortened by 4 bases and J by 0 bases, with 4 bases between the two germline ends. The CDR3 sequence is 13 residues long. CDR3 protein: CASSSSSGNTIYF. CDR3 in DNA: TGTGCCAGCAGTTCCAGCTCTGGAAACACCATATATTTT.

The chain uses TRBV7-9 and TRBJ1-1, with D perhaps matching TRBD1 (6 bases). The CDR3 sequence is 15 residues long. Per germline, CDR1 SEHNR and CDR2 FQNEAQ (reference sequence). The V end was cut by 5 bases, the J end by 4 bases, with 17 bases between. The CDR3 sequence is CASSTTQGEGTEAFF. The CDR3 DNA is TGTGCCAGCAGCACCACACAGGGAGAGGGCACTGAAGCTTTCTTT.

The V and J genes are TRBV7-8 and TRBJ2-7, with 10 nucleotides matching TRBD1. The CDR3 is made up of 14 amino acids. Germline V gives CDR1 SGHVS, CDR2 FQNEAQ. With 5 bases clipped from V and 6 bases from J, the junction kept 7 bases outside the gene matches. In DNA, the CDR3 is TGTGCCAGCAGCCGGGGACAGGGGAGTAGCGAGCAGTACTTC. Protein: CASSRGQGSSEQYF.

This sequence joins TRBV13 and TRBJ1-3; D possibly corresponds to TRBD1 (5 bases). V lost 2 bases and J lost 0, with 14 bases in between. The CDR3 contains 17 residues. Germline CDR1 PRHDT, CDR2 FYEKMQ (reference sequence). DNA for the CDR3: TGTGCCAGCAGCTTATTCGGGCAGGGCCTCTCTGGAAACACCATATATTTT. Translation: CASSLFGQGLSGNTIYF.

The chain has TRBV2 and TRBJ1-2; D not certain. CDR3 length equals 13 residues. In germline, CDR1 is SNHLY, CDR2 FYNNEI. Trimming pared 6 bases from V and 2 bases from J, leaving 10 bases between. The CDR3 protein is CASSASSNYGYTF. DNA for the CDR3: TGTGCCAGCAGCGCTAGTTCGAACTATGGCTACACCTTC.

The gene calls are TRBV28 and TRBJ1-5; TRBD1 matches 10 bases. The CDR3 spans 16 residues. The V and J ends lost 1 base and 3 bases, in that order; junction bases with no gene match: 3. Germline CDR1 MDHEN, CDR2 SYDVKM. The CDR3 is CASSLSGQGINQPQHF. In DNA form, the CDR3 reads TGTGCCAGCAGTTTATCGGGACAGGGGATCAATCAGCCCCAGCATTTT.

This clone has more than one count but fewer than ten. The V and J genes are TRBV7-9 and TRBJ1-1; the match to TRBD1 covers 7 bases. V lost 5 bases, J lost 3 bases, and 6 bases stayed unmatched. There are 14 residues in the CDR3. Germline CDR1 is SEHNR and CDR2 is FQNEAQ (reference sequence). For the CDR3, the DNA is TGTGCCAGCAGCGGTGACAGGGACTACACTGAAGCTTTCTTT. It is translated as CASSGDRDYTEAFF.

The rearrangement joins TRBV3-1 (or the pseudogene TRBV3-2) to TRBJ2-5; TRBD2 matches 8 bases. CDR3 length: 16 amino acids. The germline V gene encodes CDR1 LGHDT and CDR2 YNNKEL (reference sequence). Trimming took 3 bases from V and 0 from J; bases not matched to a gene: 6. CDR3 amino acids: CASSHTAGVHQETQYF. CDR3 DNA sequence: TGTGCCAGCAGCCATACAGCGGGGGTGCACCAAGAGACCCAGTACTTC.

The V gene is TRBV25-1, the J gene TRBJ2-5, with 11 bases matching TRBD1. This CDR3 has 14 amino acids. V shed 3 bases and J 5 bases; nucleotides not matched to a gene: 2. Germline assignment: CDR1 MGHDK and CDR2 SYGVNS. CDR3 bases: TGTGCCAGCAGTGAGGACAGGGGGCTGGAGACCCAGTACTTC. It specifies CASSEDRGLETQYF.

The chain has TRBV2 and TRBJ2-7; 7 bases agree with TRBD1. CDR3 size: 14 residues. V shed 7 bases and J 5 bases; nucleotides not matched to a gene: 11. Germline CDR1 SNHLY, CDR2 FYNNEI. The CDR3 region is CASTRAGTVNEQYF. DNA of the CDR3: TGTGCCAGCACTAGAGCCGGGACAGTCAACGAGCAGTACTTC.

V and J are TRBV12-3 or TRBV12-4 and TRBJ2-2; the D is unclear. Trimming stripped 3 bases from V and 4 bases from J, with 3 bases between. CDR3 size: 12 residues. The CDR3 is CASSFFTGELFF. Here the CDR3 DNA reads TGTGCCAGCAGTTTCTTCACCGGGGAGCTGTTTTTT.

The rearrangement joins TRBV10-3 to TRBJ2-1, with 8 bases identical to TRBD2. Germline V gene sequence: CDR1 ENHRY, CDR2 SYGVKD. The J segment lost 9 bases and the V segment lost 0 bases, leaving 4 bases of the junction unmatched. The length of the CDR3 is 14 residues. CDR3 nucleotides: TGTGCCATCAGTGAGTCGGGGACTAGTAGTGAGCAGTTCTTC. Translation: CAISESGTSSEQFF.

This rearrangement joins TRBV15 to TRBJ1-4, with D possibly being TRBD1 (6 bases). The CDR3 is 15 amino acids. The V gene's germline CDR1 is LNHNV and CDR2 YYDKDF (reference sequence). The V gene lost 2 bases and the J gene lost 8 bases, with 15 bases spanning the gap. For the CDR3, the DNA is TGTGCCACCAGCAGACAACAGGGAAACTTAGAAAAACTGTTTTTT. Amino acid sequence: CATSRQQGNLEKLFF.

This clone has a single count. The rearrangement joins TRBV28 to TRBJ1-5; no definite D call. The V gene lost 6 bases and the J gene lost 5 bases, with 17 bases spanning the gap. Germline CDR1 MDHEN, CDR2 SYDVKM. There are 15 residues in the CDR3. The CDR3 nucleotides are TGTGCCAGCAGCTCTCCCTCCAGGCCCCATCAGCCCCAGCATTTT. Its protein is CASSSPSRPHQPQHF.

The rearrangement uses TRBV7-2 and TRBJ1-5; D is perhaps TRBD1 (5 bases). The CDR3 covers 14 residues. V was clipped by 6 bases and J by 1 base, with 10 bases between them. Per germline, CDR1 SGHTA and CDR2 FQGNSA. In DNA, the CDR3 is TGTGCCAGCAGGTCCACAGGAAGCAATCAGCCCCAGCATTTT. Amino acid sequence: CASRSTGSNQPQHF.

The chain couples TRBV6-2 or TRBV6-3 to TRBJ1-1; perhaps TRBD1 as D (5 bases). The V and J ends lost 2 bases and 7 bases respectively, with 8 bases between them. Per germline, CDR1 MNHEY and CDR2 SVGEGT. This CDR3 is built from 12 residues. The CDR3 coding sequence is TGTGCCAGCAGTTACGGGGCAGTTGAAGCTTTCTTT. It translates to CASSYGAVEAFF.

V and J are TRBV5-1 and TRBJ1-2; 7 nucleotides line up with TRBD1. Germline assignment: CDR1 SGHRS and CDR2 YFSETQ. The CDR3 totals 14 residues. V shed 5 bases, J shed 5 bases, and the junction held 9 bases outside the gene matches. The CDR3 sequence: CASSPRDSSYGYTF. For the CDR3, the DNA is TGCGCCAGCAGTCCCAGGGACAGCTCTTATGGCTACACCTTC.

CDR3 loop: CASSLVEGVGEINYGYTF. The CDR3 DNA follows: TGTGCCAGCAGCTTAGTGGAAGGGGTCGGAGAGATTAACTATGGCTACACCTTC. The chain employs TRBV11-2 and TRBJ1-2, with D perhaps matching TRBD1 (5 bases). The ends were cut back, 1 base at V and 1 base at J, with 19 bases in the middle. Germline CDR1 and CDR2: SGHAT and FQNNGV. There are 18 residues in the CDR3.

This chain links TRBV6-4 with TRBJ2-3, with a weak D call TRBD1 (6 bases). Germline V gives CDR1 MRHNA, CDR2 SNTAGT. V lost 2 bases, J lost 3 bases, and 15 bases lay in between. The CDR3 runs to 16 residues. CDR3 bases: TGTGCCAGCAGTGACCGTTCAGGGCAGGGGACAGATACGCAGTATTTT. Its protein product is CASSDRSGQGTDTQYF.

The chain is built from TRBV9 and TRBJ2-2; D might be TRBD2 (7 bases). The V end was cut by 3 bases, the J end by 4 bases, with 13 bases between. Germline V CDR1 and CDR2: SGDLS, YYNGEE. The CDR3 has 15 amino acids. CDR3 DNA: TGTGCCAGCAGCGAGGGGGGGTATGGCACCGGGGAGCTGTTTTTT. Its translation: CASSEGGYGTGELFF. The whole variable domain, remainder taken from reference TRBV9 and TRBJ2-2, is DSGVTQTPKHLITATGQRVTLRCSPRSGDLSVYWYQQSLDQGLQFLIQYYNGEERAKGNILERFSAQQFPDLHSELNLSSLELGDSALYFCASSEGGYGTGELFFGEGSRLTVL.

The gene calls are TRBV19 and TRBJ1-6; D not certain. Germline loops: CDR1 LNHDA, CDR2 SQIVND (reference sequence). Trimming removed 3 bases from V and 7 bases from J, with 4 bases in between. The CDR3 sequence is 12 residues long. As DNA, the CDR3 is TGTGCCAGTAGTATCCCGAATTCACCCCTCCACTTT. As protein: CASSIPNSPLHF.

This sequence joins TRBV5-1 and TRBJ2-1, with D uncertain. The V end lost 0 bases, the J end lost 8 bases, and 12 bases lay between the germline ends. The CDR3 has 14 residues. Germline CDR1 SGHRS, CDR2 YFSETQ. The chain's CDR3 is CASSLAASWYEQFF. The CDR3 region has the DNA TGCGCCAGCAGCTTGGCGGCTAGTTGGTATGAGCAGTTCTTC.

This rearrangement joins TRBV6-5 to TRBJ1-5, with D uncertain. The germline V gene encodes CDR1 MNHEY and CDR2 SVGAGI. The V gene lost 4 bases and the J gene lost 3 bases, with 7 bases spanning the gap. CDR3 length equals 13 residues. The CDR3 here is CASSSGPNQPQHF. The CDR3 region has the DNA TGTGCCAGCAGTTCGGGTCCCAATCAGCCCCAGCATTTT.

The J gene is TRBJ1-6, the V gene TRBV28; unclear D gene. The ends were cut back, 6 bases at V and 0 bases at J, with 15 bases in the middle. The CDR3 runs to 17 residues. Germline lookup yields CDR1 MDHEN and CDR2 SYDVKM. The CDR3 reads CASRRSLVSSYNSPLHF. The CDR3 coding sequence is TGTGCCAGCAGGCGATCCCTAGTTAGCTCCTATAATTCACCCCTCCACTTT. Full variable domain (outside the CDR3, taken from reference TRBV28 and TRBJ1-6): DVKVTQSSRYLVKRTGEKVFLECVQDMDHENMFWYRQDPGLGLRLIYFSYDVKMKEKGDIPEGYSVSREKKERFSLILESASTNQTSMYLCASRRSLVSSYNSPLHFGNGTRLTVT.

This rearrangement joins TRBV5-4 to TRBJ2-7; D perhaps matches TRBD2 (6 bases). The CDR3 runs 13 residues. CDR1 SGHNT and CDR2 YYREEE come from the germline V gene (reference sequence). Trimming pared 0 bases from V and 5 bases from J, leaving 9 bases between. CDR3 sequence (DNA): TGTGCCAGCAGCTTGGCCGGGGGAGACGAGCAGTACTTC. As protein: CASSLAGGDEQYF.

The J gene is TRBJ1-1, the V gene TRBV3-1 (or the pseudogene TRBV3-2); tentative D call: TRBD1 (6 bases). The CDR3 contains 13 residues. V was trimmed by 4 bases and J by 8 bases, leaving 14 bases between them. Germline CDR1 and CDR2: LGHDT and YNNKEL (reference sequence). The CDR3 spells CASSLHAGAEAFF. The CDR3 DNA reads TGTGCCAGCAGCCTTCACGCAGGGGCCGAAGCTTTCTTT.

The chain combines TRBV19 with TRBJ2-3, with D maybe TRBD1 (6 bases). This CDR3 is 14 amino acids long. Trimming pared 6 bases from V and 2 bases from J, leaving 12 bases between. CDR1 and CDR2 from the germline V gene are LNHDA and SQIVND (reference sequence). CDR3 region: CASSADRPTDTQYF. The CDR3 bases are TGTGCCAGTAGCGCCGACAGGCCCACAGATACGCAGTATTTT.

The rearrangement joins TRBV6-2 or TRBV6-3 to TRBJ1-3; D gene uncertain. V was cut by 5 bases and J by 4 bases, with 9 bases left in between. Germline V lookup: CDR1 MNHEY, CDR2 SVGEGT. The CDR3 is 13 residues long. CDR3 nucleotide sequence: TGTGCCAGCAGTACTTCTGCCGGAAACACCATATATTTT. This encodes CASSTSAGNTIYF.